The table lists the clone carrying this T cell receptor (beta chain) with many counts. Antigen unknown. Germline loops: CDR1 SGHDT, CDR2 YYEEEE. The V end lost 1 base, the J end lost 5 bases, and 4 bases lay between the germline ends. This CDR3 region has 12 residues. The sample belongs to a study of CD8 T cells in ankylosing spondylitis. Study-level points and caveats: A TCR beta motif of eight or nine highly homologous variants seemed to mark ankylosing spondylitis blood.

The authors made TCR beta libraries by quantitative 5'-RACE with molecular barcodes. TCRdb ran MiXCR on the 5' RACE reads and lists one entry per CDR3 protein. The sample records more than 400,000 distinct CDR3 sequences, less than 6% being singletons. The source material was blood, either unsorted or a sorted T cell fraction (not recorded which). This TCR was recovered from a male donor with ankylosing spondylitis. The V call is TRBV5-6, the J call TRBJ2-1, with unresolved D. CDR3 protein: CASSLLHNEQFF. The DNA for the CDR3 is TGTGCCAGCAGCTTGCTGCACAATGAGCAGTTCTTC.